The present T cell receptor (beta chain) was sequenced within a study of T-cell memory formation after mild COVID-19 (dated by TCRdb to about 2021). With regard to the full study: Most TCR sequence clusters were specific to one of the two donors. In a couple of donors, T-cell clones that expanded and contracted after mild COVID-19 were tracked by sequencing TCRalpha and TCRbeta repertoires over time. Two young, previously healthy adult volunteers, one female and one male, were included in the cohort.

PBMCs were isolated by Ficoll-Paque density gradient centrifugation. Only a few counts were recorded for this clonotype. The clone's antigen remains unknown. One base away there is no much larger clone; base qualities are not given. TCRdb records Illumina NovaSeq 6000 as the sequencer. cDNA libraries for TCRalpha and TCRbeta were prepared by 5'RACE using constant-segment primers, with sample barcodes and unique molecular identifiers added. Trizol reagent was used to extract RNA from every sample. Libraries were amplified in two PCR steps, with a second sample barcode and Illumina TruSeq adapters added in the second step. Sequencing of the libraries was done on an Illumina NovaSeq, producing 2 x 150 bp paired-end reads. Turning to the authors' computational methods: With migec v1.2.7, reads were demultiplexed and then collapsed into UMI-guided consensus sequences. Using mixcr v2.1.11, the UMI consensuses were aligned to TRA and TRB V and J templates and assembled into clonotypes. A clonotype was counted as expanded or contracted only when both edgeR and NoisET called the clonotype significant, with the noise models trained on biological replicates. For edgeR calls, a false discovery rate-adjusted p below 0.01 and a log2 fold-change threshold of 1 were applied. As an exploratory analysis of dynamics, max-normalized trajectories of the 1000 most abundant clonotypes were examined by PCA with hierarchical clustering. Each responding clone was given a CD4 or CD8 phenotype based on the CD4+ and CD8+ repertoires, which had been sequenced separately. TCRdb reanalyzed the raw reads on its own, using fastp at Q25 for trimming and MiXCR for clone calling, and kept in-frame beta chains. Rows with one shared CDR3 protein collapse into an entry with the most common genes and DNA. These V and J calls derive from TCRdb rather than the authors' analysis. The sample data list about 300,000 distinct CDR3 sequences, and roughly a fifth of these were observed just once. The top ten constitute around 21% of the sample.

In the germline V gene, CDR1 corresponds to KGHSH and CDR2 to LQKENI. V lost 2 bases and J lost 2 bases; the stretch between them is 10 bases long. The CDR3, cysteine through phenylalanine, is 14 amino acids long. The sequence is cut down to CDR3 DNA, 42 bases in frame from base 1. On the study overall, not on this receptor specifically: Contracting CD4+ clones were found mainly in CM and EM memory subsets, while CD8+ clones were enriched in EMRA. Only a couple of mild cases were covered by the study, and larger cohorts that include severe cases with pre-infection samples were considered necessary. SARS-CoV-2 specificity was not confirmed for the second-wave clones peaking on day 37. The detection of some responding clones in pre-infection memory suggests that pre-existing cross-reactive memory T cells joined the SARS-CoV-2 response. Balanced CD4/CD8 phenotypes were observed for clones contracting from day 15 to 85, whereas a bias towards CD4+ was observed for a second wave of clones expanding from day 15 to 37.

The TCR sequence derives from a man aged 18 to 29 who had mild COVID-19 (a few samples of this study predate the infection). The sample titles of this study are shuffled in the database, so cell type and time point are left out; the donor was told from shared clones. Recombination joined TRBV18 with TRBJ2-7; 6 matching bases give a weak D call of TRBD2. The specimen sequenced was PBMCs or a T cell subset sorted from them (not recorded which). Here is the DNA: TGTGCCAGCTCACCAGCGGGACCGCCCTACGAGCAGTACTTC. Translated, this is CASSPAGPPYEQYF.